The present entry profiles one T cell receptor beta chain with its context. Specified time point: pretreatment peripheral blood. This sample was included in a study of PD-L1 blockade in urothelial cancer. Clones were sequenced by immunoSEQ multiplex PCR, and TCRdb holds only the in-frame ones, with some missing. Among tens of thousands of clones listed, roughly four fifths were seen once. In germline, CDR1 is GTSNPN, CDR2 SVGIG (reference sequence). The CDR3 covers 14 residues. V was shortened by 0 bases and J by 5 bases, with 13 bases between the two germline ends. The chain couples TRBV30 to TRBJ2-5, with a weak D call TRBD2 (5 bases). The starting material was PBMCs, obtained around atezolizumab (anti-PD-L1) treatment. The TCR sequence derives from a man aged 70 or older with urothelial cancer. The CDR3 DNA sequence: TGTGCCTGGAGTGTACCCGGAGGAGTGGAGACCCAGTACTTC. This codes for CAWSVPGGVETQYF.